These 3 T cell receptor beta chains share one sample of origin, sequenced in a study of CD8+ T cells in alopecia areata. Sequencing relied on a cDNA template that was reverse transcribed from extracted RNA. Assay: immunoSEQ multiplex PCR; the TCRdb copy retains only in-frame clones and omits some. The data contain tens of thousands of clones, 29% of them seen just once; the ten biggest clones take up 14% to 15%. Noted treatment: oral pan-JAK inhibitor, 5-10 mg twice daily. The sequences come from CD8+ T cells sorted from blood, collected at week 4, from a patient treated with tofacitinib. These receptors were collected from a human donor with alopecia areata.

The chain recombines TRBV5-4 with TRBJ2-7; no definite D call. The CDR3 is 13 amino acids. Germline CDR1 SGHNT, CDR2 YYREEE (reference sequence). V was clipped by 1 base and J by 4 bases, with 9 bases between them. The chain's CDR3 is CASSLTPTYEQYF. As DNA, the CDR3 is TGTGCCAGCAGCTTGACCCCTACTTACGAGCAGTACTTC.

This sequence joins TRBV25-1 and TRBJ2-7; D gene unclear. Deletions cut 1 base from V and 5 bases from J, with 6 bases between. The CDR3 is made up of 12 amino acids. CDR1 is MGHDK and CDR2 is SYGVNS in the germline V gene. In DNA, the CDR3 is TGTGCCAGCAGTGAATCGGCGGACGAGCAGTACTTC. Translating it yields CASSESADEQYF.

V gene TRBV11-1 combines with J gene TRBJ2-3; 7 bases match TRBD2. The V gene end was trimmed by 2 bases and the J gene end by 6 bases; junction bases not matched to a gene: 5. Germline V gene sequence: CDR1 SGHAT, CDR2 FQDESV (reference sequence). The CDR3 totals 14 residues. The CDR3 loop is CASSLNAGVDTQYF. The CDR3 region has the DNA TGTGCCAGCAGCTTAAATGCGGGAGTTGATACGCAGTATTTT.